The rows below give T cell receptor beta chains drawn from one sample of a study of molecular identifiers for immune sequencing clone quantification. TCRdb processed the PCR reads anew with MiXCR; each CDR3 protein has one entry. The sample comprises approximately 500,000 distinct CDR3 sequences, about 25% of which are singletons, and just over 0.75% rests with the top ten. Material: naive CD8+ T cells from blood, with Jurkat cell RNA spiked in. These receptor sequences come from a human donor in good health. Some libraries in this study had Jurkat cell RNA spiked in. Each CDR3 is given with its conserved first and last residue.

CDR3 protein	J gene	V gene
CASTASPRLDEQYF	TRBJ2-7	TRBV12-3/TRBV12-4
CSVEEFPPSTDTQYF	TRBJ2-3	TRBV29-1
CASSIGRLAGESTDTQYF	TRBJ2-3	TRBV19
CASSPGQGVTEAFF	TRBJ1-1	TRBV5-6
CASGIGATPTDTQYF	TRBJ2-3	TRBV12-5
CSASLWHPTTGAMETQYF	TRBJ2-5	TRBV20-1
CASSSPGGHEQYF	TRBJ2-7	TRBV27
CASSVVGSSADTQYF	TRBJ2-3	TRBV9
CASSLDPTLAGGHRKTQYF	TRBJ2-5	TRBV7-9
CASSGSYNEQVF	TRBJ2-1	TRBV7-2
CASSPRTDYTGELFF	TRBJ2-2	TRBV27
CASSQSRRQGFSEQYF	TRBJ2-7	TRBV4-1
CASSISFDTEALF	TRBJ1-1	TRBV19
CSASPSSGANVLTF	TRBJ2-6	TRBV20-1
CASSQDVGSGRYNEQFF	TRBJ2-1	TRBV3-1
CASRGGGGNTIYF	TRBJ1-3	TRBV12-3/TRBV12-4
CAISEPGTEAFF	TRBJ1-1	TRBV10-3
CASSSPEDRVLVVMTEAFF	TRBJ1-1	TRBV6-2/TRBV6-3
CASSEPSGTSETGELFF	TRBJ2-2	TRBV7-9
CASSDSGRGYNEQFF	TRBJ2-1	TRBV25-1
CASSPGLQYQETQYF	TRBJ2-5	TRBV18
CARRAENFQYF	TRBJ2-4	TRBV19
CATSDLSLAGRGYNEQFF	TRBJ2-1	TRBV24-1